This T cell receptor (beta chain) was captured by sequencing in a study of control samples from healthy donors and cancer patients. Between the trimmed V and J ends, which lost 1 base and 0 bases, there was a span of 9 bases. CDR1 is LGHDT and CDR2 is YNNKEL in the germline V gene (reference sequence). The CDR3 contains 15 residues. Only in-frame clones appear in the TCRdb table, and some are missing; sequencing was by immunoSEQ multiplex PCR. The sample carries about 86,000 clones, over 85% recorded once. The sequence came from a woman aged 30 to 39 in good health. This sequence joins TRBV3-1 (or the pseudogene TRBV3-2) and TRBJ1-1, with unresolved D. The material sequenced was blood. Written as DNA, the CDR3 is TGTGCCAGCAGCCAAGGACACCTACTGAACACTGAAGCTTTCTTT. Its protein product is CASSQGHLLNTEAFF.